This TCR beta chain was captured by sequencing in a study of blood T cell repertoires in COVID-19. For the study at large: Material from acute and convalescent COVID-19 was sourced from the United States, Italy and Spain. T cells, B-cell-depleted T cells, or PBMCs provided the cDNA or gDNA that served as material.

Per the study methods: Estimation of nucleated cell counts was performed using reference gene primer amplification. Method: immunoSEQ multiplex PCR; TCRdb's copy keeps in-frame clones and lacks some. V and J calls and clone size are given by that table; D and trimming were obtained from the DNA. The profile shows about 210,000 clones, approximately 84% of them singletons. J was trimmed by 2 bases and V by 3 bases; bases with no gene match: 5. The CDR3 extends over 15 amino acids. Germline loops: CDR1 SGDLS, CDR2 YYNGEE. The V call is TRBV9, the J call TRBJ1-5; TRBD1 agrees at 7 bases. The TCR comes from a woman aged 50 to 65 with active or convalescent COVID-19. Sequenced input: peripheral blood. The CDR3 loop reads CASSGTGTGNQPQHF. CDR3 nucleotides: TGTGCCAGCAGCGGCACCGGGACAGGCAATCAGCCCCAGCATTTT. The entire variable domain, with the rest obtained from reference TRBV9 and TRBJ1-5, is as follows: DSGVTQTPKHLITATGQRVTLRCSPRSGDLSVYWYQQSLDQGLQFLIQYYNGEERAKGNILERFSAQQFPDLHSELNLSSLELGDSALYFCASSGTGTGNQPQHFGDGTRLSIL.